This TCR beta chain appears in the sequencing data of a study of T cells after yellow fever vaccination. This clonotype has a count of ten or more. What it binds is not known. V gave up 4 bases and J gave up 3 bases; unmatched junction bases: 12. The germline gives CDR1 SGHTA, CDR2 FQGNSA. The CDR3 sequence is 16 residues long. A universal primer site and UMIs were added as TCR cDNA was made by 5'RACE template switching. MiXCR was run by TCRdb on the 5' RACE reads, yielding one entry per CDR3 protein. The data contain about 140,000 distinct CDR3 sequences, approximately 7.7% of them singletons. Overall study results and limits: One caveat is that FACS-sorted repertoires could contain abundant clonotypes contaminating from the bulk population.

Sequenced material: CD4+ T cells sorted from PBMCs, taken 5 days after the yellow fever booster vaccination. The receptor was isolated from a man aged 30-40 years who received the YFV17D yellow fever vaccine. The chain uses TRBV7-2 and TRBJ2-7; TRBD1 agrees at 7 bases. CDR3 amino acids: CASSSRDRESFYEQYF. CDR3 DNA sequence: TGTGCCAGCAGCTCCCGGGACAGAGAGTCATTCTACGAGCAGTACTTC.